These T cell receptor beta chains were read from a single sample in a study of regulatory T cells in long-lasting Graves disease. TCRdb itself ran the multiplex PCR reads through MiXCR, one entry per CDR3 protein. Of approximately 500,000 distinct CDR3 sequences in the sample, 20% to 25% are singletons; the top ten hold roughly 7%. This sample comprised peripheral blood mononuclear cells (PBMCs), obtained when the disease was refractory, from a patient treated with antithyroid drugs. The receptors were sampled from a female donor with Graves disease. The CDR3 runs from the conserved cysteine through the conserved F or W. D genes are given only for firm matches. A clone size is listed for some rows: how often the clone was seen (once, few, many), or a class if it is expanded.

d_gene: .
v_gene: TRBV7-6
j_gene: TRBJ1-2
abundance: few
CDR3nt: TGTGCCAGCAGCTCCCCGTTGGGTGGCTACACCTTC
CDR3aa: CASSSPLGGYTF

d_gene: TRBD2
v_gene: TRBV20-1
j_gene: TRBJ2-5
abundance: many
CDR3nt: TGCAGTGCTAGCTATTTAGCGGGTCAAGAGACCCAGTACTTC
CDR3aa: CSASYLAGQETQYF

d_gene: .
v_gene: TRBV12-3/TRBV12-4
j_gene: TRBJ2-3
abundance: .
CDR3nt: TGTGCCAGCAGCCGAAGGACCGCACTATTAGATACGCAGTATTTT
CDR3aa: CASSRRTALLDTQYF

d_gene: TRBD1
v_gene: TRBV28
j_gene: TRBJ2-5
abundance: many
CDR3nt: TGTGCCAGCAGTCGATGGACAGGGGAAGAGACCCAGTACTTC
CDR3aa: CASSRWTGEETQYF

d_gene: .
v_gene: TRBV28
j_gene: TRBJ2-1
abundance: few
CDR3nt: TGTGCCAGCAAGGTAGCGAGAGTATACAATGAGCAGTTCTTC
CDR3aa: CASKVARVYNEQFF

d_gene: TRBD1
v_gene: TRBV2
j_gene: TRBJ1-1
abundance: .
CDR3nt: TGTGCCAGCAGCGTGCAGGGGGCGCCCGGCACTGAAGCTTTCTTT
CDR3aa: CASSVQGAPGTEAFF

d_gene: .
v_gene: TRBV10-3
j_gene: TRBJ2-7
abundance: many
CDR3nt: TGTGCCATCAGCGCGCGTGAGTACGAGCAGTACTTC
CDR3aa: CAISAREYEQYF

d_gene: TRBD2
v_gene: TRBV20-1
j_gene: TRBJ2-5
abundance: many
CDR3nt: TGCAGTGCTAGAGGAGGAATAGCGGGAGGGACCCAAGAGACCCAGTACTTC
CDR3aa: CSARGGIAGGTQETQYF

d_gene: .
v_gene: TRBV10-3
j_gene: TRBJ1-5
abundance: .
CDR3nt: TGTGCCATCGGGCGGCAGCAGGGAAATCAGCCCCAGCATTTT
CDR3aa: CAIGRQQGNQPQHF

d_gene: .
v_gene: TRBV27
j_gene: TRBJ1-1
abundance: many
CDR3nt: TGTGCCAGCAGTTTAAGGGCAGGGAGGGCCGAAGCTTTCTTT
CDR3aa: CASSLRAGRAEAFF

d_gene: .
v_gene: TRBV6-2/TRBV6-3
j_gene: TRBJ2-5
abundance: few
CDR3nt: TGTGCCAGCAGTTATTTGGGGGAGTTTGGAGAGACCCAGTACTTC
CDR3aa: CASSYLGEFGETQYF

d_gene: .
v_gene: TRBV28
j_gene: TRBJ2-3
abundance: .
CDR3nt: TGTGCCAGCAGTCTTCCGAGGGACCGCATCGTTGGTACGCAGTATTTT
CDR3aa: CASSLPRDRIVGTQYF

d_gene: TRBD1
v_gene: TRBV6-2/TRBV6-3
j_gene: TRBJ1-2
abundance: many
CDR3nt: TGTGCCAGCAGTTTCGGGACAGCTGGCTATGGCTACACCTTC
CDR3aa: CASSFGTAGYGYTF

d_gene: TRBD1
v_gene: TRBV29-1
j_gene: TRBJ1-1
abundance: few
CDR3nt: TGCAGCGTTACCCCGCTCTTTACAGGGGCTGGCACTGAAGCTTTCTTT
CDR3aa: CSVTPLFTGAGTEAFF

d_gene: TRBD2
v_gene: TRBV5-1
j_gene: TRBJ2-1
abundance: .
CDR3nt: TGCGCCAGCAGCTTGGTCGGACTAGCGGGTTTGAGCTCCTACAATGAGCAGTTCTTC
CDR3aa: CASSLVGLAGLSSYNEQFF

d_gene: TRBD2
v_gene: TRBV20-1
j_gene: TRBJ2-7
abundance: many
CDR3nt: TGCAGTGCTCTGCTTACTAGCGACGAGCAGTACTTC
CDR3aa: CSALLTSDEQYF

d_gene: .
v_gene: TRBV5-4
j_gene: TRBJ1-4
abundance: few
CDR3nt: TGTGCCAGCAGCTTGCAGGGAGTTGCAACTAATGAAAAACTGTTTTTT
CDR3aa: CASSLQGVATNEKLFF

d_gene: .
v_gene: TRBV11-3
j_gene: TRBJ1-2
abundance: many
CDR3nt: TGTGCCAGCAGCCAGGGAACAACTAACTATGGCTACACCTTC
CDR3aa: CASSQGTTNYGYTF

d_gene: TRBD1
v_gene: TRBV9
j_gene: TRBJ1-1
abundance: .
CDR3nt: TGTGCCAGCAGCGGCGCAGGGGGTCTTGAAGCTTTCTTT
CDR3aa: CASSGAGGLEAFF

d_gene: .
v_gene: TRBV5-4
j_gene: TRBJ1-5
abundance: .
CDR3nt: TGTGCCAGCAGCGGGGACCCCTCAGGCAATCAGCCCCAGCATTTT
CDR3aa: CASSGDPSGNQPQHF

d_gene: .
v_gene: TRBV7-8
j_gene: TRBJ1-6
abundance: many
CDR3nt: TGTGCCAGCAGCTTAGTTCGGGGTTCCTATAATTCACCCCTCCACTTT
CDR3aa: CASSLVRGSYNSPLHF

d_gene: TRBD1
v_gene: TRBV19
j_gene: TRBJ2-7
abundance: .
CDR3nt: TGTGCCAGTAGTGTATCCGGGACAGGGGCCTACGAGCAGTACTTC
CDR3aa: CASSVSGTGAYEQYF

d_gene: .
v_gene: TRBV3-1
j_gene: TRBJ2-2
abundance: .
CDR3nt: TGTGCCAGCAGCCAGGGCCTTTCCGCGAACACCGGGGAGCTGTTTTTT
CDR3aa: CASSQGLSANTGELFF

d_gene: .
v_gene: TRBV30
j_gene: TRBJ2-5
abundance: many
CDR3nt: TGTGCCTGGAACAGCGGCGTGAGAGAGACCCAGTACTTC
CDR3aa: CAWNSGVRETQYF

d_gene: TRBD2
v_gene: TRBV6-1
j_gene: TRBJ2-5
abundance: many
CDR3nt: TGTGCCAGCAGTGGGGCCGGGGGGATCCAAGAGACCCAGTACTTC
CDR3aa: CASSGAGGIQETQYF

d_gene: .
v_gene: TRBV2
j_gene: TRBJ2-3
abundance: .
CDR3nt: TGTGCCAGCAGGCCACGGGGGCTCACAGATACGCAGTATTTT
CDR3aa: CASRPRGLTDTQYF

d_gene: .
v_gene: TRBV4-1
j_gene: TRBJ1-5
abundance: .
CDR3nt: TGCGCCAGCAGCCAAGGGGATCGGCGCTATGGCAATCAGCCCCAGCATTTT
CDR3aa: CASSQGDRRYGNQPQHF

d_gene: TRBD2
v_gene: TRBV11-2
j_gene: TRBJ2-1
abundance: .
CDR3nt: TGTGCCAGCAGCCTCCGGGCTAGCGGTCGCCATGAGCAGTTCTTC
CDR3aa: CASSLRASGRHEQFF

d_gene: .
v_gene: TRBV7-9
j_gene: TRBJ2-5
abundance: .
CDR3nt: TGTGCCAGCAGCCCGCGGGCCTCGGAGACCCAGTACTTC
CDR3aa: CASSPRASETQYF

d_gene: .
v_gene: TRBV9
j_gene: TRBJ1-1
abundance: many
CDR3nt: TGTGCCAGCAGCGTAGAAAGAGGCACTGAAGCTTTCTTT
CDR3aa: CASSVERGTEAFF

d_gene: .
v_gene: TRBV2
j_gene: TRBJ2-7
abundance: many
CDR3nt: TGTGCCAGCAGTTACGACATCGTGGATTACGAGCAGTACTTC
CDR3aa: CASSYDIVDYEQYF

d_gene: TRBD1
v_gene: TRBV11-2
j_gene: TRBJ2-5
abundance: many
CDR3nt: TGTGCCAGCAGCCGTGACAGGGCCGAAGAGACCCAGTACTTC
CDR3aa: CASSRDRAEETQYF

d_gene: TRBD1
v_gene: TRBV12-3/TRBV12-4
j_gene: TRBJ2-2
abundance: few
CDR3nt: TGTGCCAGCAGTCCTCGGGGACAGGGGGGCGGGGAGCTGTTTTTT
CDR3aa: CASSPRGQGGGELFF

d_gene: TRBD2
v_gene: TRBV5-6
j_gene: TRBJ2-4
abundance: few
CDR3nt: TGTGCCAGCAGCATGAGGCTAGCGGGAGTCGTCAAAAACATTCAGTACTTC
CDR3aa: CASSMRLAGVVKNIQYF

d_gene: .
v_gene: TRBV28
j_gene: TRBJ1-2
abundance: many
CDR3nt: TGTGCCAGCAGTTTATTAGTTGACTATGGCTACACCTTC
CDR3aa: CASSLLVDYGYTF

d_gene: TRBD2
v_gene: TRBV20-1
j_gene: TRBJ2-7
abundance: many
CDR3nt: TGCAGTGCTAGAGATATGGGACTACCCGACTACGAGCAGTACTTC
CDR3aa: CSARDMGLPDYEQYF

d_gene: .
v_gene: TRBV7-9
j_gene: TRBJ2-4
abundance: few
CDR3nt: TGTGCCAGCAGCTTAACTTGGGAGATGATGGCCAAAAACATTCAGTACTTC
CDR3aa: CASSLTWEMMAKNIQYF

d_gene: .
v_gene: TRBV30
j_gene: TRBJ1-6
abundance: .
CDR3nt: TGTGCCTGGAAAAAAGATAGCACCTATAATTCACCCCTCCACTTT
CDR3aa: CAWKKDSTYNSPLHF

d_gene: TRBD1
v_gene: TRBV4-1
j_gene: TRBJ2-5
abundance: .
CDR3nt: TGCGCCAGCAGCCACCCAGGACAGGGCCAAGAGACCCAGTACTTC
CDR3aa: CASSHPGQGQETQYF

d_gene: .
v_gene: TRBV28
j_gene: TRBJ2-2
abundance: many
CDR3nt: TGTGCCAGCAGAGGACACCCGAACACCGGGGAGCTGTTTTTT
CDR3aa: CASRGHPNTGELFF

d_gene: .
v_gene: TRBV11-3
j_gene: TRBJ2-7
abundance: .
CDR3nt: TGTGCCAGCAGCTTAGACCCCTCTCGGGAGCAGTACTTC
CDR3aa: CASSLDPSREQYF

d_gene: .
v_gene: TRBV12-3/TRBV12-4
j_gene: TRBJ1-3
abundance: few
CDR3nt: TGTGCCAGCAGTTTTACCAGAGAAAACACCATATATTTT
CDR3aa: CASSFTRENTIYF

d_gene: TRBD2
v_gene: TRBV27
j_gene: TRBJ2-7
abundance: .
CDR3nt: TGTGCCAGCAGTCTGGGGGGGGTCCCCCTTGAGCAGTACTTC
CDR3aa: CASSLGGVPLEQYF

d_gene: .
v_gene: TRBV15
j_gene: TRBJ2-7
abundance: few
CDR3nt: TGTGCCACCAGCAGGGTTGGACGGGGGCCTGGCGAGCAGTACTTC
CDR3aa: CATSRVGRGPGEQYF

d_gene: TRBD1
v_gene: TRBV28
j_gene: TRBJ1-2
abundance: many
CDR3nt: TGTGCCAGCAGCCTCGGACAGGGAAACTATGGCTACACCTTC
CDR3aa: CASSLGQGNYGYTF

d_gene: .
v_gene: TRBV7-6
j_gene: TRBJ2-2
abundance: .
CDR3nt: TGTGCCAGCAAACAGAGCCAGGCTACGAACACCGGGGAGCTGTTTTTT
CDR3aa: CASKQSQATNTGELFF

d_gene: .
v_gene: TRBV12-3/TRBV12-4
j_gene: TRBJ1-1
abundance: many
CDR3nt: TGTGCCAGCAGTCACCCCCGAGGGGGAACTGAAGCTTTCTTT
CDR3aa: CASSHPRGGTEAFF

d_gene: .
v_gene: TRBV30
j_gene: TRBJ2-6
abundance: .
CDR3nt: TGTGCCTGGAGTGTAGGGGACTCTGGGGCCAACGTCCTGACTTTC
CDR3aa: CAWSVGDSGANVLTF

d_gene: .
v_gene: TRBV13
j_gene: TRBJ2-2
abundance: few
CDR3nt: TGTGCCAGCAGCGCCGGGACCGGGGAGCTGTTTTTT
CDR3aa: CASSAGTGELFF